This T cell receptor beta chain was sequenced in a study of tumor-infiltrating lymphocytes in localized non-small cell lung cancer. The wider study: The cohort mixed smokers and never-smokers, several histologies, and some post-neoadjuvant-chemotherapy samples. From each patient, both tumor and uninvolved lung, non-adjacent to tumor, were sampled. Findings and caveats of the study: IM1 and IM2 tumors showed no difference in T-cell fraction.

Trimming shortened V by 7 bases and J by 6 bases, and 19 bases separated the two germline ends. CDR1 is MNHEY, CDR2 SMNVEV, per germline (reference sequence). The CDR3 has 14 residues. The method was immunoSEQ multiplex PCR; TCRdb's version includes in-frame clones alone and lacks a portion of them. The repertoire consists of about 12,000 clones, with roughly 88% occurring once and the leading ten covering about 4%. On this clone: The target antigen is unknown.

Sequences were obtained from uninvolved lung tissue not adjacent to the tumor. The receptor's source is a human donor with non-small cell lung cancer. The gene calls are TRBV27 and TRBJ2-7; D may be TRBD1 (6 bases). For the CDR3, the DNA is TGTGCCAGCAACACCCGAGACAGGCCTGGCGAGCAGTACTTC. This codes for CASNTRDRPGEQYF.